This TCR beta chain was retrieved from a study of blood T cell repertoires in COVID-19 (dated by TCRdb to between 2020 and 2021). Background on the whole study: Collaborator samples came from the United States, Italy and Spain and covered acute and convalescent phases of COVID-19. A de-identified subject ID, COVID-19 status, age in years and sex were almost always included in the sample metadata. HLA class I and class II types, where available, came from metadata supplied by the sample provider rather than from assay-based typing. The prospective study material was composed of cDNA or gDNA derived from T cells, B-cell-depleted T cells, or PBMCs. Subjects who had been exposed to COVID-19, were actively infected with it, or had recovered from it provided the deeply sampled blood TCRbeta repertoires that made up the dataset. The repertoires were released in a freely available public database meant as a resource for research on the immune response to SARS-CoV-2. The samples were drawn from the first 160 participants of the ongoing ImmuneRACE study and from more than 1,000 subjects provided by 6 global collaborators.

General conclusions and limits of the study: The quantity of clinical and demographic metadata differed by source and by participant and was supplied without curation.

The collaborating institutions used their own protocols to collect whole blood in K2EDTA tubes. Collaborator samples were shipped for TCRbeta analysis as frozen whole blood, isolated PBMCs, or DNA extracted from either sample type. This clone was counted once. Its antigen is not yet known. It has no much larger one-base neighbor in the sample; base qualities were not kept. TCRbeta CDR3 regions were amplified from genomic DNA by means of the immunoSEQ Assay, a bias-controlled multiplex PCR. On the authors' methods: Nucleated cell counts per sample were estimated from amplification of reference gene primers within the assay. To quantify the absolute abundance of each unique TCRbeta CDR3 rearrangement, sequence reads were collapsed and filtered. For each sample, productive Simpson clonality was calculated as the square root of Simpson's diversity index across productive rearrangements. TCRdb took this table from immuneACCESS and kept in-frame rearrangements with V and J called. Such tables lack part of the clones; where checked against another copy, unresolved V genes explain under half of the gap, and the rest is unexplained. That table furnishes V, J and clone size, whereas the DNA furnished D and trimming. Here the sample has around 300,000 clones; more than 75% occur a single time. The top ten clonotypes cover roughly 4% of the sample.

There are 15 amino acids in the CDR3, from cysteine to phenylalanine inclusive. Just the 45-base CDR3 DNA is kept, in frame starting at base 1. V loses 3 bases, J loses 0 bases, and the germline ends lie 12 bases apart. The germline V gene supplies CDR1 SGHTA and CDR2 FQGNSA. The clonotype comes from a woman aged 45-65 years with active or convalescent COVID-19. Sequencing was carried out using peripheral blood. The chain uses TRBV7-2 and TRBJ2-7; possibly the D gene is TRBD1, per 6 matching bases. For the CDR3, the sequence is CASSFSRGPSYEQYF. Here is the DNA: TGTGCCAGCAGCTTTTCCAGGGGCCCCTCCTACGAGCAGTACTTC.